These 5 T cell receptor beta chains were all obtained from the same sample, sequenced in a study of identical twins. Each CDR3 protein gets one entry after TCRdb re-called the 5' RACE reads with MiXCR. The profile shows 200,000 to 250,000 distinct CDR3 sequences, over 12% of them singletons. Sequenced material: memory (CD45RO+) T cells sorted from blood. The receptors shown here come from a woman under 30 in good health.

This rearrangement joins TRBV6-1 to TRBJ2-1, with 9 nucleotides matching TRBD1. The J segment lost 5 bases and the V segment lost 6 bases, leaving 8 bases of the junction unmatched. The CDR3 loop spans 15 amino acids. In germline, CDR1 is MNHNS, CDR2 SASEGT. CDR3 DNA: TGTGCCAGCAGAGCGCCCGGACAGGGGCACAATGAGCAGTTCTTC. This gives the protein CASRAPGQGHNEQFF.

The chain joins TRBV12-3 or TRBV12-4 to TRBJ2-5; the D is unclear. The CDR3 is 12 amino acids. The V end was cut by 6 bases, the J end by 5 bases, with 10 bases between. CDR3 bases: TGTGCCAGCAGCATCAACTCCGAGACCCAGTACTTC. It specifies CASSINSETQYF.

The chain recombines TRBV5-1 with TRBJ2-3; 10 nucleotides align to TRBD2. V trimming: 1 base; J trimming: 9 bases; junction bases outside the gene matches: 5. Germline CDR1 SGHRS, CDR2 YFSETQ. The CDR3 loop spans 14 amino acids. CDR3 region: CASSLKREGITQYF. DNA for the CDR3: TGCGCCAGCAGCTTGAAGCGGGAGGGGATCACGCAGTATTTT.

This clonotype was observed many times. CDR3 loop: CASSEGLNAEAFF. In DNA form, the CDR3 reads TGCGCCAGCAGCGAGGGCCTCAACGCTGAAGCTTTCTTT. The chain combines TRBV5-1 with TRBJ1-1; D is unclear. This CDR3 has 13 amino acids. V was trimmed by 4 bases and J by 6 bases, leaving 13 bases between them. Germline V gene sequence: CDR1 SGHRS, CDR2 YFSETQ. Supplemented by reference TRBV5-1 and TRBJ1-1, the full variable domain reads KAGVTQTPRYLIKTRGQQVTLSCSPISGHRSVSWYQQTPGQGLQFLFEYFSETQRNKGNFPGRFSGRQFSNSRSEMNVSTLELGDSALYLCASSEGLNAEAFFGQGTRLTVV.

The V call is TRBV20-1, the J call TRBJ1-2; perhaps TRBD1 as D (5 bases). The germline V gene encodes CDR1 DFQATT and CDR2 SNEGSKA (reference sequence). Deletions cut 6 bases from V and 3 bases from J, with 11 bases between. This CDR3 has 12 amino acids. The DNA of the CDR3 is TGCAGTGCGAGACAGCCCTACTATGGCTACACCTTC. It is translated as CSARQPYYGYTF.